The entry below describes one T cell receptor beta chain. Its target is unknown. The entry originates in a study of T cells in localized non-small cell lung cancer. Libraries were prepared by immunoSEQ multiplex PCR; TCRdb keeps only in-frame clonotypes and omits some of them. The sample yields about 21,000 clones, 70% to 90% seen once. V shed 3 bases and J shed 1 base, with 11 bases lying between them. The CDR3 extends over 15 amino acids. Germline CDR1 PRHDT, CDR2 FYEKMQ (reference sequence). Overall study results and limits: Uninvolved adjacent lung showed the highest T cell clonality, exceeding tumor. Because only a single region of the tumor was sequenced, heterogeneity remains possible.

This material consisted of PBMCs, taken before any cancer treatment. The chain uses TRBV13 and TRBJ2-3; D not certain. This sequence was found in a woman aged 35-70 years with stage II squamous cell lung carcinoma. CDR3 region: CASSLGIGGTDTQYF. CDR3 coding DNA: TGTGCCAGCAGCTTGGGGATTGGGGGCACAGATACGCAGTATTTT.